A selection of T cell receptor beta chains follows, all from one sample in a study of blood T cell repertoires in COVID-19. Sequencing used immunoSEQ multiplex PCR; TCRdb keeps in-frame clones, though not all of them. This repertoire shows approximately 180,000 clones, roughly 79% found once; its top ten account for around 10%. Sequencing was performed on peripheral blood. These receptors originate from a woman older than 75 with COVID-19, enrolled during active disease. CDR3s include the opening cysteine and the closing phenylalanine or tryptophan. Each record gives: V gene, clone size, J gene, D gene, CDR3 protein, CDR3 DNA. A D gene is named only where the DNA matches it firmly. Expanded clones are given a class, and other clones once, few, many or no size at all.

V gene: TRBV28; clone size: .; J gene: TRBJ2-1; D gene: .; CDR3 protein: CASSSYWTAKNNEQFF; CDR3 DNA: TGTGCCAGCAGTTCATATTGGACAGCGAAAAACAATGAGCAGTTCTTC
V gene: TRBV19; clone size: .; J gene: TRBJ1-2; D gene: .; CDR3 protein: CATESFVGQRYGYTF; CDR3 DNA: TGTGCCACCGAGAGTTTCGTGGGACAACGCTATGGCTACACCTTC
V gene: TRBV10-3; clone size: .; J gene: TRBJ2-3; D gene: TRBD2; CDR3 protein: CAISESTGLAATDTQYF; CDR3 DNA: TGTGCCATCAGTGAGTCTACGGGACTAGCGGCCACAGATACGCAGTATTTT
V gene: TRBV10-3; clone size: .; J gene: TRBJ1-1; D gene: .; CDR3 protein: CAISDRMNTEAFF; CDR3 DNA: TGTGCCATCAGTGACAGAATGAACACTGAAGCTTTCTTT
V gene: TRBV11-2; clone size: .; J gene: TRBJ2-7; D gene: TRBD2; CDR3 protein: CASSLVAGVGYEQYF; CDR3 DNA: TGTGCCAGCAGCTTAGTTGCGGGAGTGGGGTACGAGCAGTACTTC
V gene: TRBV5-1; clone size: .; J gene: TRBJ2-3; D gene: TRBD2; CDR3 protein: CASSPGTSGAGDTQYF; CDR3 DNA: TGCGCCAGCAGCCCCGGGACTAGCGGGGCAGGGGATACGCAGTATTTT
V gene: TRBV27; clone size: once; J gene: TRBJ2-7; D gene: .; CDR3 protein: CASSYGPYEQYF; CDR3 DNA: TGTGCCAGCAGTTACGGTCCCTACGAGCAGTACTTC
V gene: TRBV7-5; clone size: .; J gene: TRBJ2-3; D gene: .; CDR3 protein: CVRSLSGSTDTQYF; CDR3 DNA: TGTGTCAGAAGCTTGAGCGGCAGCACAGATACGCAGTATTTT
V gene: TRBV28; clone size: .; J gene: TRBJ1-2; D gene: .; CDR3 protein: CASSFPRLPVGAF; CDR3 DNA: TGTGCCAGCAGTTTCCCACGACTCCCAGTCGGGGCCTTC
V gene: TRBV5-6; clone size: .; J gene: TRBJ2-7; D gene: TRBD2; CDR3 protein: CASSPTSGSSEQYF; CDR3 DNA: TGTGCCAGCAGCCCTACTAGCGGGAGTTCCGAGCAGTACTTC
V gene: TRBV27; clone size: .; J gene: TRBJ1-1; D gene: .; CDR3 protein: CASSLISGKAFF; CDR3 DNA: TGTGCCAGCAGTTTAATTTCGGGGAAAGCTTTCTTT
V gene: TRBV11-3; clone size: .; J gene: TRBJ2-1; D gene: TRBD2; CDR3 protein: CASNQLAGGRNEQFF; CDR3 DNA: TGTGCCAGCAATCAATTAGCGGGAGGGCGGAATGAGCAGTTCTTC
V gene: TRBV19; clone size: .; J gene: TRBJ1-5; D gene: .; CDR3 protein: CASAPPVAYQPQHF; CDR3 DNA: TGTGCCAGTGCCCCACCTGTAGCTTATCAGCCCCAGCATTTT
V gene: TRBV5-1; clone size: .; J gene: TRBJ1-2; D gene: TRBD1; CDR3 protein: CASSLTGADYTF; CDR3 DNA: TGCGCCAGCAGCTTGACAGGGGCGGACTACACCTTC
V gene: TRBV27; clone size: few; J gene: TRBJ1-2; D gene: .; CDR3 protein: CASSLIYGTRNYGYTF; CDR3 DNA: TGTGCCAGCAGTCTGATCTACGGGACACGGAACTATGGCTACACCTTC
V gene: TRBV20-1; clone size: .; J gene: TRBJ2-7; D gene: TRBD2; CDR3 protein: CSASGAGGWTEQYF; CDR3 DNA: TGCAGTGCTAGTGGGGCGGGAGGGTGGACCGAGCAGTACTTC
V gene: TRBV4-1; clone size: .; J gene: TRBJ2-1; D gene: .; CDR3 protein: CASSQEWLAREQFF; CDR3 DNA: TGCGCCAGCAGCCAAGAATGGCTAGCGAGGGAGCAGTTCTTC
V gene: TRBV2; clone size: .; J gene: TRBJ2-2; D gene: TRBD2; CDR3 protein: CASSAPSGRANTGELFF; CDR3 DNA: TGTGCCAGCAGTGCTCCTAGCGGGAGGGCGAACACCGGGGAGCTGTTTTTT
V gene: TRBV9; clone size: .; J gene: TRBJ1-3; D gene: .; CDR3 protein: CASSAGTYVTGNTIYF; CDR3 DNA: TGTGCCAGCAGCGCTGGGACATATGTAACTGGAAACACCATATATTTT
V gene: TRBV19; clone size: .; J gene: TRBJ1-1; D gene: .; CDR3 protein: CASSIDEEMNTEAFF; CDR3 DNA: TGTGCCAGTAGTATAGATGAGGAGATGAACACTGAAGCTTTCTTT
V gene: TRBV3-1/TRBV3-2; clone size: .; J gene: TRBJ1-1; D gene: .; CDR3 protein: CASSQDPREETEAFF; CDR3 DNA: TGTGCCAGCAGCCAAGATCCCAGGGAAGAGACTGAAGCTTTCTTT
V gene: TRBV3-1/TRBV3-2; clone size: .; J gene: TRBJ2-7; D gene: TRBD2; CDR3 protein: CASSRGLAGGEQYF; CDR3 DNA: TGTGCCAGCAGCCGTGGACTAGCGGGAGGCGAGCAGTACTTC
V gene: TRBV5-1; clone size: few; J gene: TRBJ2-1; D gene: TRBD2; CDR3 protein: CASSPKPPGQGGGNEQFF; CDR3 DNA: TGCGCCAGCAGCCCGAAGCCTCCCGGGCAGGGCGGGGGAAATGAGCAGTTCTTC
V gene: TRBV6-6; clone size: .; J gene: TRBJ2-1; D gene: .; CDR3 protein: CASSYGGPSYNEQFF; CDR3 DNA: TGTGCCAGCAGTTACGGAGGGCCTTCCTACAATGAGCAGTTCTTC
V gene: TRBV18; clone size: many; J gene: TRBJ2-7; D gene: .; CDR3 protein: CASSPPNSYSYEQYF; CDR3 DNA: TGTGCCAGCTCACCACCGAACAGTTACTCCTACGAGCAGTACTTC
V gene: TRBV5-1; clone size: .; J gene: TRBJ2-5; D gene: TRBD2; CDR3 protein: CASSLGLAVGETQYF; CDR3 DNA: TGCGCCAGCAGCTTGGGACTAGCCGTAGGAGAGACCCAGTACTTC
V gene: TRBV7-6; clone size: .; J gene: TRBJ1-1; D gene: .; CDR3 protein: CASSFAPYGKEPEAFF; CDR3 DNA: TGTGCCAGCAGCTTCGCTCCATACGGGAAAGAACCTGAAGCTTTCTTT
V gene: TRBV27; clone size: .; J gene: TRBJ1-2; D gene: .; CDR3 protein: CASSPLLPGQRANYGYTF; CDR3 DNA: TGTGCCAGCAGTCCACTACTGCCGGGACAACGAGCTAACTATGGCTACACCTTC
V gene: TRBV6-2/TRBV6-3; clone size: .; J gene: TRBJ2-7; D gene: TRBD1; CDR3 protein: CASSLAGGAVWYF; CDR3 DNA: TGTGCCAGCAGTTTGGCAGGGGGCGCGGTGTGGTACTTC
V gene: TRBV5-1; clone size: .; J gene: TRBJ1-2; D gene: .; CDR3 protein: CATSDAGDYGYTF; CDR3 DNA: TGCGCCACCTCTGACGCAGGGGACTATGGCTACACCTTC
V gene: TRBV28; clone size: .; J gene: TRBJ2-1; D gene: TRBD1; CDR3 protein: CASRNAGTGVNNEQFF; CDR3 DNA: TGTGCCAGCAGAAACGCCGGGACAGGGGTTAACAATGAGCAGTTCTTC
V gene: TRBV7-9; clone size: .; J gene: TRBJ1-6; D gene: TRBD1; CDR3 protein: CASSHRDSSPLHF; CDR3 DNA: TGTGCCAGCAGCCACCGGGACAGCTCACCCCTCCACTTT
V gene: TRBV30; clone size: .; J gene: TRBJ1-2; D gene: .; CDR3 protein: CAWRGRNGYYGYTF; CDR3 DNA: TGTGCCTGGAGGGGCCGGAACGGCTACTATGGCTACACCTTC
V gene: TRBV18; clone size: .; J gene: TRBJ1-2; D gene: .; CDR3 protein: CASSPETAYGYTF; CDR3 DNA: TGTGCCAGCTCACCCGAGACAGCCTATGGCTACACCTTC
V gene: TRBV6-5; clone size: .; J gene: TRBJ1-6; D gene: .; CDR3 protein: CASGQGNNSPLHF; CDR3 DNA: TGTGCCAGCGGGCAGGGAAATAATTCACCCCTCCACTTT
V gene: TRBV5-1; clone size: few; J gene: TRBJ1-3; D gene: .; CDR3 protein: CASSLGQQDGNTIYF; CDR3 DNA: TGCGCCAGCAGCTTGGGACAGCAGGATGGAAACACCATATATTTT
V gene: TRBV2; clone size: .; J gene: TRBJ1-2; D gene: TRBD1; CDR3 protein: CASSEGQGGLAYGYTF; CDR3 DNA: TGTGCCAGCAGTGAAGGACAGGGAGGTTTGGCCTATGGCTACACCTTC
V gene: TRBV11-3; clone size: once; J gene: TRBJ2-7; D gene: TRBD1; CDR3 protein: CASSWTGSYEQYF; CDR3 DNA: TGTGCCAGCAGCTGGACAGGGTCATACGAGCAGTACTTC
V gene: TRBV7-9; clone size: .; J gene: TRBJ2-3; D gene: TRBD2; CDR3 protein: CASSLAGPTDTQYF; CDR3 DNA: TGTGCCAGCAGCCTAGCGGGGCCCACAGATACGCAGTATTTT
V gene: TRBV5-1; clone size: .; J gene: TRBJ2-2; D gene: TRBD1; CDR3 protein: CASSSLSRQGATGELFF; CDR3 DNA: TGCGCCAGCAGCAGCCTGTCCCGACAGGGGGCCACCGGGGAGCTGTTTTTT
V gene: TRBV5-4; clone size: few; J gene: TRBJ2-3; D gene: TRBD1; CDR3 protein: CASSFTVGTGVDTQYF; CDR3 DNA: TGTGCCAGCAGCTTCACAGTAGGGACAGGGGTAGATACGCAGTATTTT
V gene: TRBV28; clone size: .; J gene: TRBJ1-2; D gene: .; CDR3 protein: CASSLASAGANGYTF; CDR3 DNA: TGTGCCAGCAGTTTAGCGTCTGCAGGGGCTAATGGCTACACCTTC
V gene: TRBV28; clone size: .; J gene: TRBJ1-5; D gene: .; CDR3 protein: CASSLIQGNQPQHF; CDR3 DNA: TGTGCCAGCAGTTTAATTCAGGGCAATCAGCCCCAGCATTTT
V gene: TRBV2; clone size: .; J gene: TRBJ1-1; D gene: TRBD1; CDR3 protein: CASRPRDRGGEAFF; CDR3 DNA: TGTGCCAGCAGGCCCCGGGACAGGGGTGGTGAAGCTTTCTTT
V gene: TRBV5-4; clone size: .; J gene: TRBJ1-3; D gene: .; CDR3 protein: CASSTDPGHLHRNTIYF; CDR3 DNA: TGTGCCAGCAGCACAGACCCGGGACACCTACACCGAAACACCATATATTTT
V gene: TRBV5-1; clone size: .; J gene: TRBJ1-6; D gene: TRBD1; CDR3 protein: CASSFQGTDSPLHF; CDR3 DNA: TGCGCCAGCAGCTTTCAGGGGACAGATTCACCCCTCCACTTT
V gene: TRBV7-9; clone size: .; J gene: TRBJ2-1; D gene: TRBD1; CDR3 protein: CASSLFNWVRTGSDEQFF; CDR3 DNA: TGTGCCAGCAGCTTATTCAATTGGGTGAGGACAGGGAGCGATGAGCAGTTCTTC
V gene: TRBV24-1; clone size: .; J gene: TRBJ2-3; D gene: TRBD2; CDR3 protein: CATSGGWGTDTQYF; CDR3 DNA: TGTGCCACCAGCGGGGGGTGGGGCACAGATACGCAGTATTTT
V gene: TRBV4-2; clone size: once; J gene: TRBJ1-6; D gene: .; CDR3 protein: CASSQGGWGRDSPLHF; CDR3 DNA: TGTGCCAGCAGCCAAGGAGGTTGGGGGCGGGATTCACCCCTCCACTTT
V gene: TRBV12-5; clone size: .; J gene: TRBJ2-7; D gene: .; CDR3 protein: CASAPGSKYEQYF; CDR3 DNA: TGTGCTAGTGCCCCGGGGTCCAAATACGAGCAGTACTTC
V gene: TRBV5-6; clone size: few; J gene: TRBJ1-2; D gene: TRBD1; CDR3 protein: CASSSSTGWDYGYTF; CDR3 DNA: TGTGCCAGCAGCTCGTCGACAGGGTGGGACTATGGCTACACCTTC
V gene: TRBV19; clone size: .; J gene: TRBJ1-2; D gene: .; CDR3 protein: CASSFTGPYGYTF; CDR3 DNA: TGTGCCAGTAGTTTCACAGGGCCCTATGGCTACACCTTC
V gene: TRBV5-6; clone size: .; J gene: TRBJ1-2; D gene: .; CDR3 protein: CASSLRDKSGYTF; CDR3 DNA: TGTGCCAGCAGCTTAAGGGACAAAAGCGGCTACACCTTC
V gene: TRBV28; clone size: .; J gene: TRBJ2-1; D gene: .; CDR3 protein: CASTWGGLSYNEQFF; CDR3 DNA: TGTGCCAGCACCTGGGGGGGCCTCTCCTACAATGAGCAGTTCTTC
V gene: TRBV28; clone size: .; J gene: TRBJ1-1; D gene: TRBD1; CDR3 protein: CASSHRDRGTEAFF; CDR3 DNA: TGTGCCAGCAGTCACCGGGACAGGGGCACTGAAGCTTTCTTT
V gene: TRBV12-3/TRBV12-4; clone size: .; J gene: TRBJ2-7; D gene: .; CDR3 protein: CASGEVGHYEQYF; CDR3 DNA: TGTGCCAGTGGGGAGGTAGGCCACTACGAGCAGTACTTC
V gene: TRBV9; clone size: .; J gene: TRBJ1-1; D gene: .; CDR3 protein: CASSVGPDPGEAFF; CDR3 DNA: TGTGCCAGCAGCGTAGGCCCGGACCCGGGGGAAGCTTTCTTT
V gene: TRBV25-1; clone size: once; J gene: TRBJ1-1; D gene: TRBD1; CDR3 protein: CASSASSGGAINTEAFF; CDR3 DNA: TGTGCCAGCAGTGCTTCCTCAGGGGGCGCGATCAACACTGAAGCTTTCTTT
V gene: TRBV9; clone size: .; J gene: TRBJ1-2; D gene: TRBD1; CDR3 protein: CASSPRGQDYGYTF; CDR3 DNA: TGTGCCAGCAGCCCAAGGGGACAGGACTATGGCTACACCTTC
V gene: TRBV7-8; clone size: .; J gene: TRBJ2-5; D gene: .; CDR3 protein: CASSFGGVQETQYF; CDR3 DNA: TGTGCCAGCAGCTTTGGCGGGGTCCAAGAGACCCAGTACTTC